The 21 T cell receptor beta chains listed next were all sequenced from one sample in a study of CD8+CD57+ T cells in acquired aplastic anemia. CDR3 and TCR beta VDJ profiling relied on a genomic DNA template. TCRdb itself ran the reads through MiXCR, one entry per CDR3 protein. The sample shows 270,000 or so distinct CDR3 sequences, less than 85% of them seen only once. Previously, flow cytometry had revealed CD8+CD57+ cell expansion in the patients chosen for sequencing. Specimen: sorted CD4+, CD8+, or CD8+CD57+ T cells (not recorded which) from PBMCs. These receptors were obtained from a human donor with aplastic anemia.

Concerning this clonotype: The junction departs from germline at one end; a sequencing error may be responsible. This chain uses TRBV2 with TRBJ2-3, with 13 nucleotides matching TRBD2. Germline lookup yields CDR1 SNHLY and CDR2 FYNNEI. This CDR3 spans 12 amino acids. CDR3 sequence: CASRQGLAGRHF. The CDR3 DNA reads TGTGCCAGCAGACAGGGACTAGCGGGAAGGCATTTT.

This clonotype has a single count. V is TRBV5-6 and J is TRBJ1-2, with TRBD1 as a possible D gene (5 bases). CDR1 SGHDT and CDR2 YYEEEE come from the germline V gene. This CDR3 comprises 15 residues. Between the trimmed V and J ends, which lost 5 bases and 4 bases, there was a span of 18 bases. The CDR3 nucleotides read TGTGCCAGCAGGAAAGTAGCGGGGGGACTCTATGGCTACACCTTC. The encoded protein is CASRKVAGGLYGYTF.

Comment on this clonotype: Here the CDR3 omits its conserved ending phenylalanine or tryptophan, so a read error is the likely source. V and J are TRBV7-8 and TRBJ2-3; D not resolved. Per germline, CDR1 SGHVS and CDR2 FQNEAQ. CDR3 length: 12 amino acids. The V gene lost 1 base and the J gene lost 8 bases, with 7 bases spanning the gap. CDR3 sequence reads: CASSLGSGTQYL. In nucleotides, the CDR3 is TGTGCCAGCAGCTTAGGGTCGGGTACGCAGTATTTG.

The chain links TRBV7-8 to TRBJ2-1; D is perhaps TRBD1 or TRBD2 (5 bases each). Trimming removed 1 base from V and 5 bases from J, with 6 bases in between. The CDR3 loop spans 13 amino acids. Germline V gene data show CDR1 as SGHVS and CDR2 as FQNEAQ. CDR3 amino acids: CASSLGDHNEQFF. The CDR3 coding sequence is TGTGCCAGCAGCTTAGGGGACCACAATGAGCAGTTCTTC. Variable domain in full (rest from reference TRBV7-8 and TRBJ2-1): GAGVSQSPRYKVAKRGQDVALRCDPISGHVSLFWYQQALGQGPEFLTYFQNEAQLDKSGLPSDRFFAERPEGSVSTLKIQRTQQEDSAVYLCASSLGDHNEQFFGPGTRLTVL.

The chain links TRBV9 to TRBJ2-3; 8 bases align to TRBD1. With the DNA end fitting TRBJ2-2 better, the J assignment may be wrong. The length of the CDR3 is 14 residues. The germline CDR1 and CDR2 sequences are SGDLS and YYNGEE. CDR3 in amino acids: CASSVTGGTGTLFF. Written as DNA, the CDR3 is TGTGCCAGCAGCGTAACAGGGGGAACCGGTACGCTGTTTTTT.

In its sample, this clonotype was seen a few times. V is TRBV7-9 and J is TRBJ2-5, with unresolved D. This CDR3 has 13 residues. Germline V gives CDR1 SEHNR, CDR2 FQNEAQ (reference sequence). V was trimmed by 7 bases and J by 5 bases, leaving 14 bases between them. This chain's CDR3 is CASTQVVRETQYF. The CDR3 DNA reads TGTGCCAGCACCCAGGTGGTTAGGGAGACCCAGTACTTC.

CDR3 loop: CSASGWGRKEQFF. DNA of the CDR3: TGCAGTGCCAGTGGTTGGGGACGCAAGGAGCAGTTCTTC. The V call is TRBV20-1, the J call TRBJ2-1; TRBD1 or TRBD2 may be the D gene (5 bases each). The length of the CDR3 is 13 residues. Germline assignment: CDR1 DFQATT and CDR2 SNEGSKA (reference sequence). Trimming stripped 6 bases from V and 10 bases from J, with 19 bases between.

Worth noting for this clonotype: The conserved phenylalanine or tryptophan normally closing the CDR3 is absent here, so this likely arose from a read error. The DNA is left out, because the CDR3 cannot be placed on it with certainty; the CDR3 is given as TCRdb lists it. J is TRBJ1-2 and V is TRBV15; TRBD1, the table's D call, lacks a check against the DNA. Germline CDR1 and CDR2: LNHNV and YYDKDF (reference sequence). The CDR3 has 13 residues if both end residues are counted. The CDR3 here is CATSRAPGHGYNL.

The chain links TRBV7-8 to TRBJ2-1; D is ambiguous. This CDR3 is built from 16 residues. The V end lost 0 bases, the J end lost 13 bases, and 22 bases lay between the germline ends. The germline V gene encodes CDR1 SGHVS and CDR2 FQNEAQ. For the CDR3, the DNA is TGTGCCAGCAGCTTAGCATCCAATACTGAAAGACTGTTTCAGTTCTTC. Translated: CASSLASNTERLFQFF.

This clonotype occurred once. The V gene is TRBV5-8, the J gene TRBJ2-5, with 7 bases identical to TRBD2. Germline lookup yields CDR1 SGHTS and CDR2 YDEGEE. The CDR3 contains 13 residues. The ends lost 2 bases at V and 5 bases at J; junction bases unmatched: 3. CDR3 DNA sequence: TGTGCCAGCAGCTTTACTAGCGCCGAGACCCAGTACTTC. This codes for CASSFTSAETQYF. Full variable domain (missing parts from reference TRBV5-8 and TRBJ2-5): EAGVTQSPTHLIKTRGQQATLRCSPISGHTSVYWYQQALGLGLQFLLWYDEGEERNRGNFPPRFSGRQFPNYSSELNVNALELEDSALYLCASSFTSAETQYFGPGTRLLVL.

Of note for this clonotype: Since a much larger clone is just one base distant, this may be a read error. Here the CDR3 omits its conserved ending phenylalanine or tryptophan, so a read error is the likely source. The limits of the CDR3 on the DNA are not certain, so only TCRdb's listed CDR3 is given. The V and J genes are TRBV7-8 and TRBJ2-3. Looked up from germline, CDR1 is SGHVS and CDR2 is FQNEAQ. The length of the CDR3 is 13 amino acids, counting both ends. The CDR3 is CASSLAGRPDTHY.

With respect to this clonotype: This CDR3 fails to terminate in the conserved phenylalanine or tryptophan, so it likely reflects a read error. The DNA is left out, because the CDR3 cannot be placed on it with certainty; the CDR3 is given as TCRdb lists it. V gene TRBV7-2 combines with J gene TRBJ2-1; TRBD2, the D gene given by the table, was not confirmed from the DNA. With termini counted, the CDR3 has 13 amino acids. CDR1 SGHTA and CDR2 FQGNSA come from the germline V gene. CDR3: CASSVGSVPQYFG.

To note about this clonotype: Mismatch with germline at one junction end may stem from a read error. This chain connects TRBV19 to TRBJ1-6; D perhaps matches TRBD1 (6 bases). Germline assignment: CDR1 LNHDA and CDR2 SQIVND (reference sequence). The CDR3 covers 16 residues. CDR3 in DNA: TGTGCCAGCAGTATAGCGGGGGGCGGCTACAATTCACCGTTCCACTTT. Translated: CASSIAGGGYNSPFHF.

Here the CDR3 DNA reads TGTGCCAGCAGCCTACAAGGGACGGTCGAGTACGTC. It is translated as CASSLQGTVEYV. This chain joins TRBV7-9 and TRBJ2-7; D possibly uses TRBD1 or TRBD2 (5 bases each). This CDR3 is built from 12 residues. Deletions cut 5 bases from V and 11 bases from J, with 16 bases between. Germline V lookup: CDR1 SEHNR, CDR2 FQNEAQ (reference sequence).

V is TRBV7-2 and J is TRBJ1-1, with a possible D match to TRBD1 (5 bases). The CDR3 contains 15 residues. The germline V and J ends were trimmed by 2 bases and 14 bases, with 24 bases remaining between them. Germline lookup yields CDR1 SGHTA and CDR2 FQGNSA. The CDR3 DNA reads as TGTGCCAGCAGCTTAACTAGCGGGGACGCCTACAATGAGTTCTTT. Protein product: CASSLTSGDAYNEFF.

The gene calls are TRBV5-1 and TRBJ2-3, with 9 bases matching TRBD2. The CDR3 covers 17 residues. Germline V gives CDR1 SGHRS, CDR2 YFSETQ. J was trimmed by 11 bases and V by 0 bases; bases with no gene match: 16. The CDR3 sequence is CASSLVLAGPKNNEQYF. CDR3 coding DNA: TGCGCCAGCAGCTTGGTCCTAGCGGGGCCGAAAAACAATGAGCAGTATTTT.

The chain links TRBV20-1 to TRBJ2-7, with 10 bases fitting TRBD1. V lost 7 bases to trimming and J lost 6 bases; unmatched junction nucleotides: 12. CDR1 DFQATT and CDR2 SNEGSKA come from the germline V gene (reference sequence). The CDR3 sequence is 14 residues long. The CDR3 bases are TGCAGTGTCGCGACAGGGGGCGAGAGTGGCGAGCAGTACTTC. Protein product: CSVATGGESGEQYF.

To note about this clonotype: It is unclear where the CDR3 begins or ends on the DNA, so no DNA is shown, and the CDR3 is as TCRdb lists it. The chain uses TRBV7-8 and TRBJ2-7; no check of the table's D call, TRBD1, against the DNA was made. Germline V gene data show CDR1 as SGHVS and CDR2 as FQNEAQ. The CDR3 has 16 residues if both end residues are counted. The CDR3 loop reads CASSDSYGQYVGPQYF.

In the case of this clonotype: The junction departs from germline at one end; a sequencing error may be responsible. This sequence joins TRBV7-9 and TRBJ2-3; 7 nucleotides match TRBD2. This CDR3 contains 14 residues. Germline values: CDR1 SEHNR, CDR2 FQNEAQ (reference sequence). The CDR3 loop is CASSLAGDGHVYCF. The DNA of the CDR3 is TGTGCCAGCAGCTTGGCGGGGGACGGGCACGTATATTGTTTT. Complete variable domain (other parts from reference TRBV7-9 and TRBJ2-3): DTGVSQNPRHKITKRGQNVTFRCDPISEHNRLYWYRQTLGQGPEFLTYFQNEAQLEKSRLLSDRFSAERPKGSFSTLEIQRTEQGDSAMYLCASSLAGDGHVYCFGPGTRLTVL.

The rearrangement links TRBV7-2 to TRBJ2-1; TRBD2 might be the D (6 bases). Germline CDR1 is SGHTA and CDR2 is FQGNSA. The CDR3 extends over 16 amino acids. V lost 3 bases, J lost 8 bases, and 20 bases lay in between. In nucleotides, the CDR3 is TGTGCCAGCAGCTTTCAAGGAAGCCGCGGGACCGATGAGCAGTTCTTC. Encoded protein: CASSFQGSRGTDEQFF.

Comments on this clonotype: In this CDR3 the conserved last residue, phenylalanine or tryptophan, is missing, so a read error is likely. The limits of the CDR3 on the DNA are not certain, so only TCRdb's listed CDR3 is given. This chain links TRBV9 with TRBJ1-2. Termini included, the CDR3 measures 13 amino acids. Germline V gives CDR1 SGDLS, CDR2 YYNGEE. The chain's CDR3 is CASSVGTAGSQPL.